Listed below are T cell receptor beta chains from one sample, sequenced in a study of blood T cell repertoires in COVID-19. TCRdb's copy holds only in-frame clones and misses some; the assay was immunoSEQ multiplex PCR. The data contain roughly 670,000 clones, around 90% of them singletons. Sequencing used peripheral blood. The receptors derive from a young woman with acute or convalescent COVID-19. Each CDR3 is given with its conserved first and last residue. D genes are given only for firm matches. Only part of the rows carry a size: once, few, many, or a class if the clone is expanded.

j_call: TRBJ2-7; d_call: TRBD1; v_call: TRBV3-1/TRBV3-2; clone_size: -; cdr3_length: 17; cdr3_aa: CASSQDYPGQGIYEQYF; cdr3_nt: TGTGCCAGCAGCCAAGATTACCCGGGACAGGGTATTTACGAGCAGTACTTC
j_call: TRBJ2-5; d_call: TRBD2; v_call: TRBV5-6; clone_size: -; cdr3_length: 18; cdr3_aa: CASSAWTSGASERGTQYF; cdr3_nt: TGTGCCAGCAGCGCATGGACTAGCGGGGCTAGTGAGAGGGGAACCCAGTACTTC
j_call: TRBJ2-1; d_call: -; v_call: TRBV21-1; clone_size: -; cdr3_length: 15; cdr3_aa: CASSKDRGRDNEQFF; cdr3_nt: TGTGCCAGCAGCAAAGACAGGGGGAGAGACAATGAGCAGTTCTTC
j_call: TRBJ2-2; d_call: -; v_call: TRBV7-2; clone_size: -; cdr3_length: 18; cdr3_aa: CASSLAFGGAANTGELFF; cdr3_nt: TGTGCCAGCAGCTTAGCGTTTGGGGGGGCCGCGAACACCGGGGAGCTGTTTTTT
j_call: TRBJ2-3; d_call: TRBD1; v_call: TRBV7-2; clone_size: -; cdr3_length: 12; cdr3_aa: CASSSDRSVEYF; cdr3_nt: TGTGCCAGCAGCTCGGACAGGAGTGTGGAGTATTTT
j_call: TRBJ1-3; d_call: -; v_call: TRBV19; clone_size: -; cdr3_length: 19; cdr3_aa: CASSTERGHGGGSGNTIYF; cdr3_nt: TGTGCCAGTAGTACCGAGCGGGGCCATGGGGGAGGAAGTGGAAACACCATATATTTT
j_call: TRBJ1-5; d_call: -; v_call: TRBV6-2/TRBV6-3; clone_size: few; cdr3_length: 15; cdr3_aa: CASSEGGRKDQPQHF; cdr3_nt: TGTGCCAGCAGCGAGGGAGGGAGAAAGGATCAGCCCCAGCATTTT
j_call: TRBJ1-2; d_call: TRBD1; v_call: TRBV3-1/TRBV3-2; clone_size: -; cdr3_length: 13; cdr3_aa: CASSRGTGDGYTF; cdr3_nt: TGTGCCAGCAGCCGTGGGACAGGGGATGGCTACACCTTC
j_call: TRBJ1-3; d_call: TRBD1; v_call: TRBV5-5; clone_size: -; cdr3_length: 18; cdr3_aa: CASSLGISGQGAGNTIYF; cdr3_nt: TGTGCCAGCAGCTTGGGAATCTCCGGACAGGGGGCAGGAAACACCATATATTTT
j_call: TRBJ2-1; d_call: TRBD1; v_call: TRBV24-1; clone_size: -; cdr3_length: 17; cdr3_aa: CATSDSGYRGHYNEQFF; cdr3_nt: TGTGCCACCAGTGATTCCGGTTACAGGGGCCACTACAATGAGCAGTTCTTC
j_call: TRBJ1-1; d_call: -; v_call: TRBV18; clone_size: -; cdr3_length: 15; cdr3_aa: CASSPLSSTNTEAFF; cdr3_nt: TGTGCCAGCTCACCATTGTCTAGCACGAACACTGAAGCTTTCTTT
j_call: TRBJ2-1; d_call: -; v_call: TRBV5-6; clone_size: -; cdr3_length: 16; cdr3_aa: CASSTGLGGAYNEQFF; cdr3_nt: TGTGCCAGCAGCACCGGCCTTGGCGGGGCCTACAATGAGCAGTTCTTC
j_call: TRBJ2-7; d_call: TRBD1; v_call: TRBV6-5; clone_size: -; cdr3_length: 12; cdr3_aa: CASSRTGDEQYF; cdr3_nt: TGTGCCAGCAGTAGGACAGGGGACGAGCAGTACTTC
j_call: TRBJ1-2; d_call: -; v_call: TRBV5-1; clone_size: -; cdr3_length: 13; cdr3_aa: CASSQGWGDGYTF; cdr3_nt: TGCGCCAGCAGCCAGGGGTGGGGCGATGGCTACACCTTC